A selection of T cell receptor beta chains follows, all from one sample in a study of cytotoxic CD8 clonotypes in ibrutinib-treated CLL. Assay: immunoSEQ multiplex PCR; the TCRdb copy retains only in-frame clones and omits some. This repertoire shows roughly 29,000 clones, about 75% found once; its top ten account for 51%. The sample here was PBMCs, taken after 36 months of ibrutinib treatment. The origin of the receptors is a human donor with chronic lymphocytic leukemia. Each CDR3 is given with its conserved first and last residue. D genes are given only for firm matches. Some rows have no size entry. The others give once, few or many, or a class for an expanded clone.

cdr3_aa	cdr3_nt	v_call	clone_size	j_call	d_call
CATSRQGRGNTIYF	TGTGCCACCAGCAGACAGGGGAGGGGAAACACCATATATTTT	TRBV15	.	TRBJ1-3	.
CATQGTENTGELFF	TGTGCCACCCAAGGGACGGAAAACACCGGGGAGCTGTTTTTT	TRBV19	.	TRBJ2-2	.
CAISDRDQNTEAFF	TGTGCCATCAGTGATCGGGACCAGAACACTGAAGCTTTCTTT	TRBV10-3	.	TRBJ1-1	.
CASSQADSSLTDTQYF	TGTGCCAGCAGCCAAGCGGACAGTTCCCTCACGGATACGCAGTATTTT	TRBV4-2	.	TRBJ2-3	.
CASSHPSTGTNEKLFF	TGTGCCAGCAGCCACCCGTCGACAGGTACTAATGAAAAACTGTTTTTT	TRBV7-9	.	TRBJ1-4	.
CASSRFRTGGPQHF	TGTGCCAGCAGTCGTTTTCGAACCGGGGGGCCCCAGCATTTT	TRBV6-5	.	TRBJ1-5	.
CASSHSTDTQYF	TGTGCCAGCAGTCACAGCACAGATACGCAGTATTTT	TRBV2	once	TRBJ2-3	.
CASSSLTGTEQYF	TGTGCCAGCAGTTCACTAACAGGGACTGAGCAGTACTTC	TRBV6-5	.	TRBJ2-7	.
CASSQDGFYGYTF	TGTGCCAGCAGTCAGGACGGATTCTATGGCTACACCTTC	TRBV2	.	TRBJ1-2	.
CASTNGGGTTNEKLFF	TGTGCCAGCACTAACGGGGGAGGAACAACTAATGAAAAACTGTTTTTT	TRBV5-4	once	TRBJ1-4	.
CASSPRLAGADEQFF	TGTGCCAGCAGTCCAAGACTAGCGGGGGCCGATGAGCAGTTCTTC	TRBV7-3	.	TRBJ2-1	TRBD2
CASSQGQGGLGEQYF	TGTGCCAGCAGCCAAGGACAGGGGGGATTGGGCGAGCAGTACTTC	TRBV4-2	.	TRBJ2-7	TRBD1
CASSRDRDNQPQHF	TGTGCCAGCAGTCGCGACAGGGACAATCAGCCCCAGCATTTT	TRBV6-5	.	TRBJ1-5	TRBD1
CASTPGGYEQYF	TGTGCCAGCACCCCTGGGGGATACGAGCAGTACTTC	TRBV7-9	.	TRBJ2-7	.
CASSSGTSGETQYF	TGTGCCAGCAGTTCAGGCACTAGCGGGGAGACCCAGTACTTC	TRBV7-2	.	TRBJ2-5	TRBD2
CASRAGHNNSPLHF	TGTGCCAGCAGAGCGGGACATAATAATTCACCCCTCCACTTT	TRBV6-1	few	TRBJ1-6	.
CASSIGGVGTGELFF	TGTGCCAGTAGTATAGGAGGGGTGGGCACCGGGGAGCTGTTTTTT	TRBV19	.	TRBJ2-2	.
CASSQVTGRTEAFF	TGCGCCAGCAGCCAAGTCACAGGCCGGACTGAAGCTTTCTTT	TRBV4-1	.	TRBJ1-1	.
CASSQGGQGLGYGYTF	TGTGCCAGCAGCCAAGGCGGACAGGGGCTGGGCTATGGCTACACCTTC	TRBV4-2	.	TRBJ1-2	TRBD1
CASRGRTGDTGELFF	TGTGCCAGCAGGGGCCGGACAGGGGACACCGGGGAGCTGTTTTTT	TRBV6-6	.	TRBJ2-2	TRBD1
CASSYNRGVDIEQYF	TGTGCCAGCAGTTATAACAGGGGAGTTGATATCGAGCAGTACTTC	TRBV11-3	.	TRBJ2-7	TRBD1
CASSVAAGGATDTQYF	TGTGCCAGCAGCGTAGCGGCGGGGGGCGCCACAGATACGCAGTATTTT	TRBV9	.	TRBJ2-3	TRBD2
CASQTRYGLAGSSEQYF	TGTGCCAGCCAGACACGATATGGACTAGCGGGGAGTAGCGAGCAGTACTTC	TRBV13	once	TRBJ2-7	TRBD2
CASSPQKGRVEPQHF	TGTGCCAGCTCACCACAAAAGGGACGGGTGGAGCCCCAGCATTTT	TRBV18	.	TRBJ1-5	.
CASSLGRGTGNTIYF	TGTGCCAGCAGCTTGGGCAGGGGGACTGGAAACACCATATATTTT	TRBV5-8	.	TRBJ1-3	TRBD1
CASSLWAPHTRAEQFF	TGCGCCAGCAGCTTGTGGGCTCCCCATACCCGTGCTGAGCAGTTCTTC	TRBV5-1	.	TRBJ2-1	.
CASSQATGAEAFF	TGTGCCAGCAGCCAAGCCACAGGAGCGGAAGCTTTCTTT	TRBV14	few	TRBJ1-1	.
CASSESWKPQHF	TGTGCCAGCAGTGAAAGTTGGAAGCCCCAGCATTTT	TRBV2	.	TRBJ1-5	.
CASSEGSYYGYTF	TGTGCCAGCAGTGAGGGCAGTTACTATGGCTACACCTTC	TRBV6-1	once	TRBJ1-2	.
CASSLVSGNEQYF	TGTGCCAGCAGCTTGGTTTCCGGGAACGAGCAGTACTTC	TRBV5-4	.	TRBJ2-7	.
CASSQDLEGRGNEAFF	TGCGCCAGCAGCCAAGATCTTGAGGGCAGGGGGAATGAAGCTTTCTTT	TRBV4-3	.	TRBJ1-1	TRBD1
CAWSGDHGSEQFF	TGTGCCTGGAGCGGGGACCATGGGAGTGAGCAGTTCTTC	TRBV30	.	TRBJ2-1	.
CASAEGDGYTF	TGTGCCAGTGCGGAAGGGGATGGCTACACCTTC	TRBV2	.	TRBJ1-2	.
CASSLGGLAGQDTQYF	TGTGCCAGCAGCTTAGGGGGACTAGCGGGGCAAGATACGCAGTATTTT	TRBV7-2	.	TRBJ2-3	TRBD2
CAISEFPTGSGANVLTF	TGTGCCATCAGTGAGTTCCCGACGGGATCTGGGGCCAACGTCCTGACTTTC	TRBV10-3	.	TRBJ2-6	.
CSARRDEQFF	TGCAGTGCTAGACGGGATGAGCAGTTCTTC	TRBV20-1	few	TRBJ2-1	.
CASSLGGPTEAFF	TGTGCCAGCAGCTTAGGGGGGCCCACTGAAGCTTTCTTT	TRBV13	.	TRBJ1-1	.
CASRDGAGLAKNIQYF	TGTGCCAGTAGGGATGGAGCAGGATTAGCCAAAAACATTCAGTACTTC	TRBV19	few	TRBJ2-4	.
CASSHGQGSTGELFF	TGTGCCAGCAGTCATGGACAGGGGAGCACCGGGGAGCTGTTTTTT	TRBV27	.	TRBJ2-2	TRBD1
CASSSLTGNTGELFF	TGTGCCAGCAGCTCCCTCACAGGCAACACCGGGGAGCTGTTTTTT	TRBV7-8	.	TRBJ2-2	.
CASSLGWSNTQYF	TGTGCCAGCAGCTTGGGTTGGTCAAATACGCAGTATTTT	TRBV5-6	.	TRBJ2-3	.
CASSPGRLGNTIYF	TGTGCCAGCAGCCCCGGACGTTTGGGAAACACCATATATTTT	TRBV13	.	TRBJ1-3	.